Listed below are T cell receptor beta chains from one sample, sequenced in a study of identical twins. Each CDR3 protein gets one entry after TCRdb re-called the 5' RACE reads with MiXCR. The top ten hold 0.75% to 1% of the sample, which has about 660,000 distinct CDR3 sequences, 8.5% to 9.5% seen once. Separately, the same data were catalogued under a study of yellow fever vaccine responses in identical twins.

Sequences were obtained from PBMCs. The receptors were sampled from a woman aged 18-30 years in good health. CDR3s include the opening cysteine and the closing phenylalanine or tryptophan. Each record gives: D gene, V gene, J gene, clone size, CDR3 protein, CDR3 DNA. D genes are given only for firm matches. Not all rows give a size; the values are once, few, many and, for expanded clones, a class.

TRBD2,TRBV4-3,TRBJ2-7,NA,CASSQEGSGRVGDEQYF,TGCGCCAGCAGCCAAGAAGGGAGCGGGAGAGTAGGGGACGAGCAGTACTTC
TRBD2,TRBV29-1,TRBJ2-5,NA,CSVPPSGGVGETQYF,TGCAGCGTCCCACCCTCGGGGGGTGTCGGGGAGACCCAGTACTTC
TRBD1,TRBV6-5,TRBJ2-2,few,CASSWGQGNTGELFF,TGTGCCAGCAGTTGGGGACAGGGTAACACCGGGGAGCTGTTTTTT
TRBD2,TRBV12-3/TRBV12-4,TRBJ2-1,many,CASSSRRKREVYNEQFF,TGTGCCAGCAGCTCCAGACGAAAGCGGGAGGTCTACAATGAGCAGTTCTTC
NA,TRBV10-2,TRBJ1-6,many,CASSESGGRKGSPLHF,TGCGCCAGCAGTGAGTCGGGGGGTCGAAAAGGTTCACCCCTCCACTTT
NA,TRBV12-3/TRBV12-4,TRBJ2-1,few,CASSPTVFNEQFF,TGTGCCAGCAGTCCGACAGTCTTTAATGAGCAGTTCTTC
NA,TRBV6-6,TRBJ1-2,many,CASSHDNYGYTF,TGTGCCAGCAGCCACGACAACTATGGCTACACCTTC
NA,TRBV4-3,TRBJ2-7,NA,CASSQYHGTPQIYEQYF,TGCGCCAGCAGCCAATACCACGGGACTCCGCAAATCTACGAGCAGTACTTC
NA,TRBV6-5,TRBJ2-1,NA,CASSYGGARLNEHFF,TGTGCCAGCAGTTACGGGGGGGCGAGGTTGAATGAGCATTTCTTC
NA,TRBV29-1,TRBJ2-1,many,CSADGTSSSYNEQFF,TGCAGCGCCGACGGGACATCGAGCTCCTACAATGAGCAGTTCTTC
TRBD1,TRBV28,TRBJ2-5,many,CASSLVQGAGAQYF,TGTGCCAGCAGTTTAGTTCAGGGGGCAGGGGCCCAGTACTTC
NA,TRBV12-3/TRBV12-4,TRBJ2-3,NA,CASSPPGAQRGAQYF,TGTGCCAGCAGCCCTCCGGGAGCCCAAAGGGGTGCGCAGTATTTT
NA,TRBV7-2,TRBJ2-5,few,CASSLVIPSSVPKTQYF,TGTGCCAGCAGCTTAGTCATTCCGTCTAGCGTTCCAAAGACCCAGTACTTC
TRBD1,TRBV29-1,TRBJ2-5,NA,CSVVTGEETQYF,TGCAGCGTTGTGACAGGGGAAGAGACCCAGTACTTC
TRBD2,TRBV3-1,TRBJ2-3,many,CASSQDRTSGWGDTQYF,TGTGCCAGCAGCCAAGATAGGACTAGCGGGTGGGGAGATACGCAGTATTTT
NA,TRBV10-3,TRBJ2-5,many,CAISETASTQYF,TGTGCCATCAGTGAGACAGCAAGTACCCAGTACTTC
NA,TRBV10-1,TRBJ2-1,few,CASSGSGESEQFF,TGCGCCAGCAGTGGATCGGGGGAGTCTGAGCAGTTCTTC
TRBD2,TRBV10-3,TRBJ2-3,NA,CAIKRLAGGPKDTQYF,TGTGCCATCAAACGACTAGCGGGAGGCCCTAAGGATACGCAGTATTTT
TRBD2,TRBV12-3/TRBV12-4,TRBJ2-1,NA,CASRTGLAGEFF,TGTGCCAGCAGGACCGGACTAGCGGGAGAGTTCTTC
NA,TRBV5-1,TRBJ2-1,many,CASIKGSGTSYNEQFF,TGCGCCAGCATCAAAGGATCCGGGACCTCCTACAATGAGCAGTTCTTC
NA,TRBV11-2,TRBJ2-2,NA,CASSSVLNTGELFF,TGTGCCAGCAGCTCAGTGCTTAACACCGGGGAGCTGTTTTTT
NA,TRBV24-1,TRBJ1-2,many,CATSDSDRPNYGYTF,TGTGCCACCAGTGATTCGGACCGCCCTAACTATGGCTACACCTTC
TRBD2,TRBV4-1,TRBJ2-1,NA,CASSQPSGRASYSYNEQFF,TGCGCCAGCAGCCAACCGAGCGGGAGGGCCTCCTACTCCTACAATGAGCAGTTCTTC
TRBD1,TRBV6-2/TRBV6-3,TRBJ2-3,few,CASRDRSTDTQYF,TGTGCCAGCCGGGACAGAAGCACAGATACGCAGTATTTT
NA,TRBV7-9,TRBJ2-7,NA,CASSRDLNPYEQYF,TGTGCCAGCAGCAGGGACTTAAACCCCTACGAGCAGTACTTC
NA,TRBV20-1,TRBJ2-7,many,CSASPRSVLLEQYF,TGCAGTGCTAGCCCCAGAAGTGTTTTGCTCGAGCAGTACTTC
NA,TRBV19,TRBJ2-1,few,CASSITRLFGEQFF,TGTGCCAGTAGTATAACTAGGCTTTTTGGTGAGCAGTTCTTC
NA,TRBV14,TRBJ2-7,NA,CASSIILNEQYF,TGTGCCAGCAGCATAATCCTAAACGAGCAGTACTTC
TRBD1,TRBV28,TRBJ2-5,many,CASSSGQGSETQYF,TGTGCCAGCAGTTCAGGACAGGGCTCAGAGACCCAGTACTTC
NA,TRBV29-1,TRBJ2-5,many,CSVGGGEETQYF,TGCAGCGTTGGTGGCGGGGAGGAGACCCAGTACTTC
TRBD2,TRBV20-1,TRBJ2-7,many,CSARDPGTSGSYEQYF,TGCAGTGCTAGAGACCCCGGGACTAGCGGGTCCTACGAGCAGTACTTC